Only a few counts were recorded for the clone carrying this T cell receptor beta chain. Its antigen is as yet unknown. A single record per CDR3 protein comes from TCRdb applying MiXCR to the 5' RACE reads. The repertoire includes under 200,000 distinct CDR3 sequences, around a tenth of them detected once, and 25% to 35% sits in the top ten. V shed 3 bases and J shed 6 bases, with 7 bases lying between them. The CDR3 sequence is 12 residues long. Germline V gene lookup returns CDR1 LGHDT and CDR2 YNNKEL (reference sequence). This entry comes from a study of CD8 T cells in ankylosing spondylitis. Overall study findings and caveats: Reactive arthritis synovial fluid and blood previously showed some of these motif variants.

The sequence derives from a male donor with ankylosing spondylitis or in good health (not recorded which). Sequenced input: blood, either unsorted or a sorted T cell fraction (not recorded which). The chain is built from TRBV3-1 and TRBJ2-3; D gene uncertain. CDR3 residues: CASSHTSDTQYF. The CDR3 DNA is TGTGCCAGCAGCCACACGTCTGATACGCAGTATTTT.